Shown below are 17 T cell receptor beta chains from a single sample sequenced in a study of T cells in women clearing cervical HPV infection. Libraries were prepared by immunoSEQ multiplex PCR; TCRdb keeps only in-frame clonotypes and omits some of them. The sample totals approximately 28,000 clones. Specimen: blood buffy coat. Source of these receptors: a woman between 18 and 75 years old with a cervical HPV16 infection that either progressed to CIN3+ or cleared (not recorded which).

Remarks on this clone: The CDR3 is cut off 3 residues early in the read; its end comes from the germline J gene. The rearrangement links TRBV27 to TRBJ1-4, with 7 bases lining up with TRBD1. The length of the CDR3 is 13 residues. J lost 8 bases, V lost 6 bases, and 6 bases had no gene match. The germline gives CDR1 MNHEY, CDR2 SMNVEV (reference sequence). CDR3 residues: CASRRTGGEKLFF. CDR3 DNA, as far as it was read: TGTGCCAGCAGAAGGACAGGCGGCGAAAAA.

In regard to this clone: The read ends 3 residues shy of where the CDR3 ends; the end is completed using the germline J gene. This chain uses TRBV27 with TRBJ2-1; 7 bases are shared with TRBD1. Germline V CDR1 and CDR2: MNHEY, SMNVEV (reference sequence). The length of the CDR3 is 14 residues. Trimming cost V 6 bases and J 8 bases; bases outside gene matches: 10. This CDR3 reads CASRPLYRGHEQFF. Partial CDR3 DNA: TGTGCCAGCAGACCCCTTTACAGGGGCCATGAG.

CDR3 bases read: TGTGCCAGCAGCTTGGGCCAGGGGAGCCGACCC. This encodes CASSLGQGSRP. The CDR3 in full is CASSLGQGSRPLHF. The chain employs TRBV7-9 and TRBJ1-6, with D possibly TRBD1 on 6 matching bases. The CDR3 end is not reached by the read, which stops 3 residues before it; the germline J gene fills it in. Germline CDR1 and CDR2: SEHNR and FQNEAQ (reference sequence). CDR3 size: 14 residues. Trimming removed 3 bases from V and 12 bases from J, with 15 bases in between.

As regards this clone: The read comes to an end 3 residues before the CDR3 does, leaving the germline J gene to fill in the end. This chain connects TRBV5-1 to TRBJ2-5, with D maybe TRBD1 (6 bases). V lost 1 base, J lost 5 bases, and 18 bases lay in between. Per the germline V gene, CDR1 is SGHRS and CDR2 is YFSETQ. The CDR3 loop spans 16 amino acids. The CDR3 loop reads CASSLQAGARGETQYF. The CDR3 DNA, read in part, is TGCGCCAGCAGCTTGCAGGCAGGGGCGCGCGGGGAGACC.

About this clone: The CDR3 is cut off 3 residues early in the read; its end comes from the germline J gene. This chain uses TRBV18 with TRBJ2-1; TRBD2 matches at 9 bases. This CDR3 has 14 residues. After removal of 5 bases from V and 6 bases from J, the junction contained 5 bases not matched to a gene. CDR1 is KGHSH and CDR2 is LQKENI in the germline V gene. The chain's CDR3 is CASSIAGGPNEQFF. The sequenced part of the CDR3 DNA is TGTGCCAGCTCAATTGCGGGAGGGCCCAATGAG.

Notes on this clone: The read is 3 residues too short to cover the CDR3 end, so that end is filled in from the germline J gene. This chain joins TRBV7-2 and TRBJ2-3; 9 nucleotides line up with TRBD2. Germline CDR1 SGHTA, CDR2 FQGNSA. The CDR3 contains 17 residues. Trimming took 0 bases from V and 4 from J; bases not matched to a gene: 8. The sequenced part of the CDR3 DNA is TGTGCCAGCAGCTTAGCCGGGACTAGCATTGATTCAGATACG. Translating gives CASSLAGTSIDSDT. The whole CDR3 protein is CASSLAGTSIDSDTQYF.

This clone counts as medium-sized (0.01 to 0.1%) by frequency. From the germline J gene comes the end of the CDR3, since the read stops 3 residues before it. The gene calls are TRBV11-2 and TRBJ2-1; D might be TRBD1 (6 bases). The CDR3 is 15 residues long. CDR1 is SGHAT, CDR2 FQNNGV, per germline. Trimming removed 3 bases at V and 0 bases at J, with 9 bases between. The sequenced part of the CDR3 DNA is TGTGCCAGCAGCTTGGAAGGGGGCTCCTACAATGAG. This codes for CASSLEGGSYNE. The entire CDR3 sequence reads CASSLEGGSYNEQFF.

The CDR3 is CAWSVAGQPQHF. The part of the CDR3 DNA that was read is TGTGCCTGGAGTGTCGCGGGTCAGCCC. The genes are TRBV30 and TRBJ1-5; D unresolved. The CDR3 end lies 3 residues beyond the end of the read and is filled in from the germline J gene. The CDR3 extends over 12 amino acids. Trimming cost V 0 bases and J 6 bases, with 6 bases left between them. Per the germline V gene, CDR1 is GTSNPN and CDR2 is SVGIG (reference sequence). Full variable domain (rest looked up from reference TRBV30 and TRBJ1-5): SQTIHQWPATLVQPVGSPLSLECTVEGTSNPNLYWYRQAAGRGLQLLFYSVGIGQISSEVPQNLSASRPQDRQFILSSKKLLLSDSGFYLCAWSVAGQPQHFGDGTRLSIL.

As regards this clone: Read data end 3 residues before the CDR3 end; the end is taken from the germline J gene. The rearrangement uses TRBV6-4 and TRBJ2-3; D unresolved. Germline CDR1 and CDR2: MRHNA and SNTAGT. The germline V and J ends were trimmed by 8 bases and 4 bases, with 10 bases remaining between them. The length of the CDR3 is 12 residues. The CDR3 region is CASPSSPDTQYF. The sequenced part of the CDR3 DNA is TGTGCCAGCCCCTCAAGCCCAGATACG.

The CDR3 here is CSARGLAGFSSYNEQFF. The sequenced part of the CDR3 DNA is TGCAGTGCCCGAGGACTAGCGGGATTTAGCTCCTACAATGAG. The V call is TRBV20-1, the J call TRBJ2-1, with TRBD2 matching 12 bases. Sequencing ends 3 residues short of the CDR3 end; the germline J gene provides the rest. The CDR3 has 17 residues. Germline assignment: CDR1 DFQATT and CDR2 SNEGSKA (reference sequence). V lost 6 bases, J lost 0 bases, and 9 bases stayed unmatched.

As regards this clone: The read comes to an end 3 residues before the CDR3 does, leaving the germline J gene to fill in the end. The gene calls are TRBV30 and TRBJ2-7, with D maybe TRBD2 (5 bases). V lost 0 bases and J lost 5, with 14 bases in between. CDR3 size: 14 residues. Looked up from germline, CDR1 is GTSNPN and CDR2 is SVGIG (reference sequence). The CDR3 sequence is CAWSVQRAPDEQYF. Incomplete CDR3 DNA: TGTGCCTGGAGTGTACAGAGGGCGCCGGACGAG.

A word on this clone: The CDR3 goes on 3 residues after the read ends, and that part is filled in from the germline J gene. This chain connects TRBV7-9 to TRBJ1-5; D possibly corresponds to TRBD1 (5 bases). Per germline, CDR1 SEHNR and CDR2 FQNEAQ (reference sequence). V was pared by 10 bases and J by 6 bases, with 16 bases between. The CDR3 has 13 residues. CDR3 DNA (partial): TGTGCCATTACCCAGGGAGGAGGTCAGCCC. As protein: CAITQGGGQP. The whole CDR3 sequence reads CAITQGGGQPQHF.

The CDR3 spells CAISGTGMNTEAFF. The sequenced CDR3 bases are TGTGCCATCAGCGGGACAGGGATGAACACTGAA. This chain joins TRBV10-3 and TRBJ1-1; 9 bases map to TRBD1. The CDR3 goes on 3 residues after the read ends, and that part is filled in from the germline J gene. Germline trimming cut 6 bases from V and 0 bases from J; bases unmatched to any gene: 2. Germline CDR1 and CDR2: ENHRY and SYGVKD. The CDR3 covers 14 residues.

In regard to this clone: The read comes to an end 3 residues before the CDR3 does, leaving the germline J gene to fill in the end. V is TRBV29-1 and J is TRBJ2-2; tentative D call: TRBD1 (7 bases). The CDR3 is made up of 12 amino acids. Germline V gene data show CDR1 as SQVTM and CDR2 as ANQGSEA. The V gene lost 3 bases and the J gene lost 7 bases, with 9 bases spanning the gap. The CDR3 sequence is CSVDQGGGELFF. Partial CDR3 DNA: TGCAGCGTTGATCAGGGGGGCGGGGAG.

A remark on this clone: The sequenced fragment ends 3 residues before the CDR3 boundary, so the rest is inferred from the germline J gene. The genes are TRBV19 and TRBJ2-4, with D tentatively TRBD2 (5 bases). The CDR3 consists of 12 residues. Germline lookup yields CDR1 LNHDA and CDR2 SQIVND (reference sequence). The covered CDR3 bases are TGTGCCAGTAGGAGGGCAGATTATGGT. Amino acid sequence: CASRRADYG. The whole CDR3 is CASRRADYGQYF.

With regard to this clone: Read data end 3 residues before the CDR3 end; the end is taken from the germline J gene. The V and J genes are TRBV19 and TRBJ2-3; TRBD1 agrees at 7 bases. Germline CDR1 reads LNHDA; CDR2 reads SQIVND (reference sequence). V was pared by 3 bases and J by 4 bases, with 13 bases of the junction left unmatched. This CDR3 has 17 residues. Partial CDR3 DNA: TGTGCCAGTAGTATGCTCCCGACAGGGAGATTCGCAGATACG. It specifies CASSMLPTGRFADT. Given in full, the CDR3 is CASSMLPTGRFADTQYF.

As regards this clone: The read gets to within 3 residues of the CDR3 end, and the germline J gene fills in the rest. The chain couples TRBV25-1 to TRBJ2-2; no clear D gene. From germline, CDR1 is MGHDK and CDR2 SYGVNS. The ends were cut back, 5 bases at V and 3 bases at J, with 4 bases in the middle. The CDR3 has 12 amino acids. The sequenced CDR3 bases are TGTGCCAGCAGTCCGGACACCGGGGAG. Amino acids: CASSPDTGE. The whole CDR3 protein reads CASSPDTGELFF.